Given below is one T cell receptor beta chain in context. Antigen unknown. This entry is derived from a study of cytomegalovirus exposure and HLA in healthy donors. Study-wide findings and caveats: Per published accounts, TCR beta sequences correctly predicted the HLA-A and HLA-B alleles of most subjects.

The PCR used 60 Vbeta and 13 Jbeta primers. The table came from immunoSEQ multiplex PCR; TCRdb's copy has only in-frame clones and leaves some out. Among about 150,000 clones, around 74% were seen once, and the ten largest hold about 3%. This TCR derives from a young man in good health and CMV-seronegative. The sample taken for sequencing was PBMCs.

In DNA form, the CDR3 reads TGTGCCTGGAGTGTAAGGGGTCGGGAGCAGTACTTC. As protein: CAWSVRGREQYF. The chain combines TRBV30 with TRBJ2-7, with a possible D match to TRBD1 (5 bases). In germline, CDR1 is GTSNPN, CDR2 SVGIG (reference sequence). Trimming stripped 0 bases from V and 7 bases from J, with 10 bases between. The CDR3 extends over 12 amino acids.